A single T cell receptor beta chain is shown here with its context. The germline gives CDR1 DFQATT, CDR2 SNEGSKA (reference sequence). The CDR3 length is 13 residues. With a J-beta primer mix and a sample-barcoded 5' primer, a second PCR ran roughly 6 to 11 cycles. Using its own MiXCR run on the 5' RACE reads, TCRdb lists one record per CDR3 protein. The repertoire consists of roughly 1,300,000 distinct CDR3 sequences, with approximately 59% occurring once and the leading ten covering over 5.5%. This record belongs to a study of blood T cells in healthy people across ages. This TCR was sampled from a young man in good health. Specimen: blood. The V and J genes are TRBV20-1 and TRBJ2-5; 9 nucleotides agree with TRBD1. Judging by the DNA end, TRBJ2-7 fits better; the J call may be wrong. CDR3 coding DNA: TGCAGCGCAGGGACAGGGAGGCCCTACGAGCAGTACTTC. Translated: CSAGTGRPYEQYF.